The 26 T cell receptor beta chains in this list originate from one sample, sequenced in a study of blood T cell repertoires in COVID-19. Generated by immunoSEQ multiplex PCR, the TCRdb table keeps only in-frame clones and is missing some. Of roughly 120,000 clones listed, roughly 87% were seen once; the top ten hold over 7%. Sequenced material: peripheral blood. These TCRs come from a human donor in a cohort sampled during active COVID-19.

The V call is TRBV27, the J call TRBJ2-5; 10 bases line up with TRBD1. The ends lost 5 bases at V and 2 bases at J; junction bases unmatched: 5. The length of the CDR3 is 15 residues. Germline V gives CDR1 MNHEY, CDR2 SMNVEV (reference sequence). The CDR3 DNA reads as TGTGCCAGCAGTGACCGGGACAGGGGACAAGAGACCCAGTACTTC. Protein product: CASSDRDRGQETQYF.

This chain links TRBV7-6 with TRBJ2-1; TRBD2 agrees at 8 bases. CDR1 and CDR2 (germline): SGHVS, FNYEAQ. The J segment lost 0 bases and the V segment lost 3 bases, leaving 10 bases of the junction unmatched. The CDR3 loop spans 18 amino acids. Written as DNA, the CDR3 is TGTGCCAGCAGCTTTCGCCAGACTAGCGCCATCTCCTACAATGAGCAGTTCTTC. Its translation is CASSFRQTSAISYNEQFF.

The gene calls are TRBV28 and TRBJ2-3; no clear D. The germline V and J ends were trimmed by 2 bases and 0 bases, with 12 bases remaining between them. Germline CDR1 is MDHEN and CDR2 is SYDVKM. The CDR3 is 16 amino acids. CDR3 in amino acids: CASSLRASGSTDTQYF. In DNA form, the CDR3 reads TGTGCCAGCAGTTTAAGAGCGAGTGGGAGCACAGATACGCAGTATTTT.

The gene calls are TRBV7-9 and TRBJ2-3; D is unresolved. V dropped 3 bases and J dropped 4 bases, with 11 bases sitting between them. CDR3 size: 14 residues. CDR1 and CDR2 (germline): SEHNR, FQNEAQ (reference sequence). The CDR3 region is CASSLAPNADTQYF. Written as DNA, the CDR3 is TGTGCCAGCAGCTTGGCCCCGAACGCAGATACGCAGTATTTT.

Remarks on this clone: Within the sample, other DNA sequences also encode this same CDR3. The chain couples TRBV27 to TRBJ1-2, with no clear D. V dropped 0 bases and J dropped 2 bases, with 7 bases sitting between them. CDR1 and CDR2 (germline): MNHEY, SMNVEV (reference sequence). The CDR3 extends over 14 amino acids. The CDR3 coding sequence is TGTGCCAGCAGTTTATCGCGCAGGAACTATGGCTACACCTTC. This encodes CASSLSRRNYGYTF.

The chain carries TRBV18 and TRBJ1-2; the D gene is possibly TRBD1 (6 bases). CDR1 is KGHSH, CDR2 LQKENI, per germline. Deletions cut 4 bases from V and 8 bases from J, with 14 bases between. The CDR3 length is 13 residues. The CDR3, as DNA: TGTGCCAGCTCACGTTCCCGGACAGAGGGCTACACCTTC. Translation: CASSRSRTEGYTF.

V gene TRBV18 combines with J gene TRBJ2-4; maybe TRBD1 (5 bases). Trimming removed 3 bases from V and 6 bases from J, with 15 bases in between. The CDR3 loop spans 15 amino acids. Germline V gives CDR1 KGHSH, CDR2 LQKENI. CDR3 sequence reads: CASSPPDPQGNIQYF. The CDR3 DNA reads TGTGCCAGCTCACCCCCGGACCCGCAGGGAAACATTCAGTACTTC. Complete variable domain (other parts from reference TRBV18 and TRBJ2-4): NAGVMQNPRHLVRRRGQEARLRCSPMKGHSHVYWYRQLPEEGLKFMVYLQKENIIDESGMPKERFSAEFPKEGPSILRIQQVVRGDSAAYFCASSPPDPQGNIQYFGAGTRLSVL.

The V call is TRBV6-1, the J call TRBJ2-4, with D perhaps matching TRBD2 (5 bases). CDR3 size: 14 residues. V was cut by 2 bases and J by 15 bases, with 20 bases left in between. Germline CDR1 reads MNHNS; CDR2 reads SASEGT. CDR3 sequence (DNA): TGTGCCAGCAGTGAATCGGGTCCTAGCTTCAGAAGGTACTTC. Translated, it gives CASSESGPSFRRYF.

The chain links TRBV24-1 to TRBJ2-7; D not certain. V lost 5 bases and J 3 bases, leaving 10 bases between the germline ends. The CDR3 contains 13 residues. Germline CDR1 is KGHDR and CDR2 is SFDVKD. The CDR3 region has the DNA TGTGCCACCAGTGCCGGAGCAGACTACGAGCAGTACTTC. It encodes CATSAGADYEQYF.

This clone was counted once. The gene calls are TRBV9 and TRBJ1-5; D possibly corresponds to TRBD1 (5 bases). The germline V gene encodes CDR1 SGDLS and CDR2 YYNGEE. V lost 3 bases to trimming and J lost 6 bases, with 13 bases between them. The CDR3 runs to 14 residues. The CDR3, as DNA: TGTGCCAGCAGCGCGTTGGGGGGACCTCAGCCCCAGCATTTT. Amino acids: CASSALGGPQPQHF.

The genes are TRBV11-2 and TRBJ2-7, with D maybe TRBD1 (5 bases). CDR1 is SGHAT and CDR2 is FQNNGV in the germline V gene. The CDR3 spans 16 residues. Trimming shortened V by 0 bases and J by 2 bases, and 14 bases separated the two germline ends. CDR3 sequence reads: CASSLEGQTHTYEQYF. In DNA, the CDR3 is TGTGCCAGCAGCTTAGAGGGGCAAACACATACCTACGAGCAGTACTTC. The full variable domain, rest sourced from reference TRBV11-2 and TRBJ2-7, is EAGVAQSPRYKIIEKRQSVAFWCNPISGHATLYWYQQILGQGPKLLIQFQNNGVVDDSQLPKDRFSAERLKGVDSTLKIQPAKLEDSAVYLCASSLEGQTHTYEQYFGPGTRLTVT.

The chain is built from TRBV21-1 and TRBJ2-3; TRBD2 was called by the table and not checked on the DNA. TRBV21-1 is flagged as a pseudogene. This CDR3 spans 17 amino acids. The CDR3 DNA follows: TGTGCCAGCAGCAAAGGCGCGCAGGCCGGGAAACCAGATACGCAGTATTTT. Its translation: CASSKGAQAGKPDTQYF.

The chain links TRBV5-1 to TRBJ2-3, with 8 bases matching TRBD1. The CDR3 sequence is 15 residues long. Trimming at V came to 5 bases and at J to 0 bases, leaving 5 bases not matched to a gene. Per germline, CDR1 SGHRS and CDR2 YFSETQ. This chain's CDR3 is CASRDGTGSTDTQYF. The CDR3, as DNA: TGCGCCAGCAGGGACGGGACAGGTAGCACAGATACGCAGTATTTT.

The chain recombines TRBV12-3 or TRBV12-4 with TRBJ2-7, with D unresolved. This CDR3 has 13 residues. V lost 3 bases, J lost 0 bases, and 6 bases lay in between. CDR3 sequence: CASSLRLSYEQYF. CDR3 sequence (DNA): TGTGCCAGCAGTTTGCGGCTCTCCTACGAGCAGTACTTC.

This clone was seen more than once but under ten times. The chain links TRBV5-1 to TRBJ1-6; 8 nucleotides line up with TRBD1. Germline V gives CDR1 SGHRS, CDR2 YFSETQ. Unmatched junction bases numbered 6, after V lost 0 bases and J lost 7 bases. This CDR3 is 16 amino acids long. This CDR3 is CASSLGAGGLNSPLHF. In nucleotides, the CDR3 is TGCGCCAGCAGCTTGGGTGCAGGGGGCTTAAATTCACCCCTCCACTTT.

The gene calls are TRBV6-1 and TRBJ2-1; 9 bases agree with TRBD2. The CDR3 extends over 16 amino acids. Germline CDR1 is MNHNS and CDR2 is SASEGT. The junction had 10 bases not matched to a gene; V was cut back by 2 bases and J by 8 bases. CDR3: CASSESLGGGADEQFF. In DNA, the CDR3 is TGTGCCAGCAGTGAAAGCTTGGGCGGGGGGGCTGATGAGCAGTTCTTC.

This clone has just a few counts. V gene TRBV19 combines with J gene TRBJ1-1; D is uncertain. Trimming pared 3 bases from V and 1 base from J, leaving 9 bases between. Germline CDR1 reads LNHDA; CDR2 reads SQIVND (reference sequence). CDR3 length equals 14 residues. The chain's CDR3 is CASSISGANTEAFF. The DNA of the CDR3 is TGTGCCAGTAGTATTTCCGGAGCGAACACTGAAGCTTTCTTT.

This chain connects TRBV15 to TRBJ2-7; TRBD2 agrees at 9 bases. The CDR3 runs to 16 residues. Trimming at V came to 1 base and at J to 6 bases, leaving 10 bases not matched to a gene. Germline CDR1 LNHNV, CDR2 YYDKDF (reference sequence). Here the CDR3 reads CATSRGLAEIPAEQYF. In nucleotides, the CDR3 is TGTGCCACCAGCAGAGGACTAGCGGAGATACCCGCCGAGCAGTACTTC.

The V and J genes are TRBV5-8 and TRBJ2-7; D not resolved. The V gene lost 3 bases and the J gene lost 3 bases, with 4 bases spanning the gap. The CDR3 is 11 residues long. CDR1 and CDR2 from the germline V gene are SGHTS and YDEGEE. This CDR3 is CASSSFYEQYF. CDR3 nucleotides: TGTGCCAGCAGCTCATTCTACGAGCAGTACTTC.

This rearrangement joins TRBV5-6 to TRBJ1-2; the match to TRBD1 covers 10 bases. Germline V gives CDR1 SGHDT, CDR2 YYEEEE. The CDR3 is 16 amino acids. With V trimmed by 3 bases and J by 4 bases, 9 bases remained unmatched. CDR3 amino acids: CASSSNRDRGVYGYTF. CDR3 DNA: TGTGCCAGCAGCTCTAACCGGGACAGGGGTGTCTATGGCTACACCTTC.

As DNA, the CDR3 is TGTGCCAGCAGCTTAGCAAACACCGGGGAGCTGTTTTTT. It encodes CASSLANTGELFF. V gene TRBV11-2 combines with J gene TRBJ2-2; D gene ambiguous. CDR1 and CDR2 from the germline V gene are SGHAT and FQNNGV. The V end lost 1 base, the J end lost 2 bases, and 2 bases lay between the germline ends. The CDR3 runs 13 residues.

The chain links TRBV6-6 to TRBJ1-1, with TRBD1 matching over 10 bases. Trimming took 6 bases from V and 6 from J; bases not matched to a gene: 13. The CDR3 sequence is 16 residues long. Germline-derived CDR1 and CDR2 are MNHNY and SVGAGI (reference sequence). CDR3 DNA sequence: TGTGCCAGCAGCAAGATCCGGGACAGGGGATCCTCTGAAGCTTTCTTT. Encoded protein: CASSKIRDRGSSEAFF.

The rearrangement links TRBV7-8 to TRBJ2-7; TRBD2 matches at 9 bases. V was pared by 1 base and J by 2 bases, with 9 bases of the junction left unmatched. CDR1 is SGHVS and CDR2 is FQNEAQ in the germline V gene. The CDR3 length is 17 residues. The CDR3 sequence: CASSLVFSGRFTYEQYF. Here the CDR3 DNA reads TGTGCCAGCAGCTTAGTTTTTAGCGGGAGATTTACCTACGAGCAGTACTTC.

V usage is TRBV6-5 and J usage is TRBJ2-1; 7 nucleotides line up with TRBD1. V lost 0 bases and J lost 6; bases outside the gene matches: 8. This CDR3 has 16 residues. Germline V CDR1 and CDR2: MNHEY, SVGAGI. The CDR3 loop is CASSYSIQTGFNEQFF. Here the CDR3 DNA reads TGTGCCAGCAGTTACTCGATTCAGACAGGGTTCAATGAGCAGTTCTTC.

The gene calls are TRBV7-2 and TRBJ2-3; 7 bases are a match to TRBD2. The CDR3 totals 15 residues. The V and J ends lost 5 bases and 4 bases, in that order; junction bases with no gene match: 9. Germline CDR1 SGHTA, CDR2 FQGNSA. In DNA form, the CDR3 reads TGTGCCAGCAGCGGCGCGGGGGTGGGGGCAGATACGCAGTATTTT. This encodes CASSGAGVGADTQYF.

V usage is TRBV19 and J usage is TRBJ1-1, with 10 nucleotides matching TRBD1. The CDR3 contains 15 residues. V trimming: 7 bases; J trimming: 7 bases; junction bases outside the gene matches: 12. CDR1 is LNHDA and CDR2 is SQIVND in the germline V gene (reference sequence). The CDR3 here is CASTKGGDRGGEAFF. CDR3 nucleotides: TGTGCCAGTACAAAAGGGGGGGACAGGGGCGGTGAAGCTTTCTTT.